The clone carrying this T cell receptor (beta chain) has only one observation. Its specificity is unknown. These data belong to a study of siplizumab effects on memory and regulatory T cells. Assay: immunoSEQ multiplex PCR; the TCRdb copy retains only in-frame clones and omits some. Of approximately 98,000 clones in the sample, roughly 94% were seen once. Study-wide points: Both greater diversity than memory cells and a major contribution to the alloresponse seemed to characterize naive T cells. Tracing alloreactive clones into unstimulated subsets worked for only a minor fraction of them.

The CDR3 runs to 12 residues. Trimming took 9 bases from V and 9 from J, leaving 15 bases between them. In germline, CDR1 is SGHNT, CDR2 YENEEA. The receptor was derived from a human donor in good health. The sample consisted of non-Treg CD4+ T cells sorted from blood. The chain links TRBV11-3 to TRBJ2-1, with D perhaps TRBD1 (5 bases). Written as DNA, the CDR3 is TGTGCCAGTTCCCCCAGGGTTGGTGAGCAGTTCTTC. Encoded protein: CASSPRVGEQFF.